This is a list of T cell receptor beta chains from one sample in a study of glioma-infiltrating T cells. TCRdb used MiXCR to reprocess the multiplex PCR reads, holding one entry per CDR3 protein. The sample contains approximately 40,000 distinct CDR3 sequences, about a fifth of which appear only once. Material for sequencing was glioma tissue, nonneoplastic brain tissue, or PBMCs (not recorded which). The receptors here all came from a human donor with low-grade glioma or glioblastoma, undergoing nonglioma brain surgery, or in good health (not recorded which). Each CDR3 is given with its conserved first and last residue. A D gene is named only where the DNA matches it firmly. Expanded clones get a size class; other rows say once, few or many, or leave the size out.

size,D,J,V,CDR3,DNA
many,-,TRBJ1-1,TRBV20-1,CSARKTGMNTEAFF,TGCAGTGCGAGAAAGACAGGTATGAACACTGAAGCTTTCTTT
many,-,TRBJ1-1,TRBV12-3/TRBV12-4,CASSRGGLNTEAFF,TGTGCCAGCAGTCGAGGGGGATTGAACACTGAAGCTTTCTTT
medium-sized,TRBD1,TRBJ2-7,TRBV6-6,CASSYSIYGQGEQYF,TGTGCCAGCAGTTACTCGATTTACGGACAGGGCGAGCAGTACTTC
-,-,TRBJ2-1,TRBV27,CASSFRRGGGYEQFF,TGTGCCAGCAGTTTCAGAAGGGGGGGCGGATACGAGCAGTTCTTC
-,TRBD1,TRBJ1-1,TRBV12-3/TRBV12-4,CASRKKAGGPNTEAFF,TGTGCCAGCAGGAAAAAAGCAGGGGGCCCGAACACTGAAGCTTTCTTT
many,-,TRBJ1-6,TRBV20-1,CSASAESSYNSPLHF,TGCAGTGCTAGTGCGGAGAGCTCCTATAATTCACCCCTCCACTTT
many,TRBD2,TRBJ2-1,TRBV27,CASSFGTSGSNEQFF,TGTGCCAGCAGTTTCGGGACTAGCGGGTCCAATGAGCAGTTCTTC
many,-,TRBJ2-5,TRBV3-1,CASSQMEGWETQYF,TGTGCCAGCAGCCAAATGGAGGGCTGGGAGACCCAGTACTTC
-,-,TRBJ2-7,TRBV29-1,CSVEDETDSYGQYF,TGCAGCGTTGAAGATGAAACAGACTCCTACGGGCAGTACTTC
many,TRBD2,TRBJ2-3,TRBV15,CATSSEAGASDTQYF,TGTGCCACCAGCAGTGAAGCGGGAGCCTCAGATACGCAGTATTTT
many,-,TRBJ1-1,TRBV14,CASSQTGPYRPEAFF,TGTGCCAGCAGCCAAACAGGGCCTTACCGCCCTGAAGCTTTCTTT
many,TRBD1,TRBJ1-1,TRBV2,CASSRQGMGTEAFF,TGTGCCAGCAGTAGACAGGGTATGGGCACTGAAGCTTTCTTT
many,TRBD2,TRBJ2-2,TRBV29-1,CSVSRGRAHGELFF,TGCAGCGTGAGCCGCGGGAGGGCCCACGGGGAGCTGTTTTTT
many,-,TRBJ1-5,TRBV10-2,CASRGAGVDQPQHF,TGCGCCAGCAGGGGGGCCGGGGTTGATCAGCCCCAGCATTTT
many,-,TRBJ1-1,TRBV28,CASRDTEAFF,TGTGCCAGCAGGGACACTGAAGCTTTCTTT
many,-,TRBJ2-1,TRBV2,CASSEGTVSYNEQFF,TGTGCCAGCAGTGAAGGGACGGTCTCCTACAATGAGCAGTTCTTC
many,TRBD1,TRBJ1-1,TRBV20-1,CSVGQANTEAFF,TGCAGTGTCGGACAGGCGAACACTGAAGCTTTCTTT
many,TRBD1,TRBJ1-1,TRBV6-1,CASRQGANTEAFF,TGTGCCAGCAGACAGGGGGCGAACACTGAAGCTTTCTTT
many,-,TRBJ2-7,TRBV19,CASRQRTDSIYEQYF,TGTGCCAGTAGACAGAGGACAGATTCGATCTACGAGCAGTACTTC
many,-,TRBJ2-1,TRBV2,CASSGQGGAYNEQFF,TGTGCCAGCAGTGGCCAGGGGGGGGCTTACAATGAGCAGTTCTTC
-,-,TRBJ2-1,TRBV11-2,CASSLSLAAYNEQFF,TGTGCCAGCAGCCTGTCCCTTGCTGCCTACAATGAGCAGTTCTTC
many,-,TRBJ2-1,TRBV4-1,CASSQGHRGAIYNEQFF,TGCGCCAGCAGCCAAGGTCACCGCGGGGCCATCTACAATGAGCAGTTCTTC
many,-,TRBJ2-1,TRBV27,CASGWIGGEQFF,TGTGCCAGCGGGTGGATTGGAGGTGAGCAGTTCTTC
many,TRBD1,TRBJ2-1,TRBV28,CASSSLGKRGTVYNEQFF,TGTGCCAGCAGTTCCCTCGGGAAGAGGGGGACAGTATACAATGAGCAGTTCTTC
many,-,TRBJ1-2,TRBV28,CASSLLGSYGYTF,TGTGCCAGCAGTTTATTGGGGAGCTATGGCTACACCTTC
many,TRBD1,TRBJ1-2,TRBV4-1,CASSQTGQDNYGYTF,TGCGCCAGCAGCCAAACCGGACAGGATAACTATGGCTACACCTTC
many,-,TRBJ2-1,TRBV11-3,CASSSNLRTSEQFF,TGTGCCAGCAGCTCTAACCTCCGAACAAGTGAGCAGTTCTTC
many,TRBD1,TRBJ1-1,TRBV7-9,CASSARGGDEDTEAFF,TGTGCCAGCAGCGCGAGAGGGGGCGATGAGGACACTGAAGCTTTCTTT
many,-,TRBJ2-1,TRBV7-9,CASSWGDNEQFF,TGTGCCAGCAGCTGGGGGGACAATGAGCAGTTCTTC
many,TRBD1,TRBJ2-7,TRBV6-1,CASSKPGQGSGEQYF,TGTGCCAGCAGTAAGCCGGGACAGGGGTCGGGCGAGCAGTACTTC
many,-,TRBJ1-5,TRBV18,CASSPPVTYSNQPQHF,TGTGCCAGCTCACCACCTGTGACTTATAGCAATCAGCCCCAGCATTTT
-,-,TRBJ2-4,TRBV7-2,CASSLKGVKNIQYF,TGTGCCAGCAGCTTAAAGGGGGTTAAAAACATTCAGTACTTC
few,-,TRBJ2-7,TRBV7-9,CASSFFPGDSRSYEQYF,TGTGCCAGCAGCTTTTTCCCGGGGGACAGCCGCTCCTACGAGCAGTACTTC
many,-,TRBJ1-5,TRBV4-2,CASSQDGMANQPQHF,TGTGCCAGCAGCCAAGATGGTATGGCTAATCAGCCCCAGCATTTT
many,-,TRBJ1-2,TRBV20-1,CSARDLDFNYGYTF,TGCAGTGCTAGAGACCTGGACTTTAACTATGGCTACACCTTC
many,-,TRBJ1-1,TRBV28,CASSLLGDVNTEAFF,TGTGCCAGCAGTTTACTCGGGGATGTAAACACTGAAGCTTTCTTT
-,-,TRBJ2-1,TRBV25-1,CASSVSLYNEQFF,TGTGCCAGCAGTGTCTCCTTGTACAATGAGCAGTTCTTC
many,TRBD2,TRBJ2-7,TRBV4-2,CASSPEVSGSSYEQYF,TGTGCCAGCAGCCCGGAGGTCAGCGGGAGCTCCTACGAGCAGTACTTC
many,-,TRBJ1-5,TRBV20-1,CSARRPSRLDQPQHF,TGCAGTGCTAGAAGGCCCAGCAGGCTTGATCAGCCCCAGCATTTT
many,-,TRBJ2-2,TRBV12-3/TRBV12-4,CASSFSRTSNTGELFF,TGTGCCAGCAGTTTTTCGAGGACATCGAACACCGGGGAGCTGTTTTTT
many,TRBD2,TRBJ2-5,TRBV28,CASSSLTSEKTQYF,TGTGCCAGCAGTTCCCTGACTAGCGAAAAGACCCAGTACTTC
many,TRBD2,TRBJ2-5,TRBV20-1,CSARGIPGGQETQYF,TGCAGTGCTAGAGGGATACCGGGGGGCCAAGAGACCCAGTACTTC
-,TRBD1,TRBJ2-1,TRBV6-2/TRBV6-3,CVSSYSLLSGQGKGLYNEQFF,TGTGTTAGCAGTTACTCTTTGCTGTCGGGACAGGGAAAGGGGCTTTACAATGAGCAGTTCTTC
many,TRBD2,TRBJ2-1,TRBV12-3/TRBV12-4,CASSFRTSGTNNEQFF,TGTGCCAGCAGTTTTCGGACTAGCGGGACCAACAATGAGCAGTTCTTC
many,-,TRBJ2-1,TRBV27,CASSLWERYNEQFF,TGTGCCAGCAGTTTGTGGGAGCGCTACAATGAGCAGTTCTTC
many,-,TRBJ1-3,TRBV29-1,CSVALGSSGNTIYF,TGCAGCGTTGCTCTTGGAAGCTCTGGAAACACCATATATTTT
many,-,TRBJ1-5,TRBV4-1,CASSSGGDQHF,TGCGCCAGCAGTTCAGGAGGGGACCAGCATTTT
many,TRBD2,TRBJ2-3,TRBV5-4,CASSLGTSGGGSTDTQYF,TGTGCCAGCAGCTTGGGGACTAGCGGGGGGGGTAGCACAGATACGCAGTATTTT
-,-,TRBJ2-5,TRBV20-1,CSAAPMVDTQYF,TGCAGTGCCGCCCCTATGGTAGATACCCAGTACTTC
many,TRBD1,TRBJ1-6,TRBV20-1,CSAHNRDRPNSPLHF,TGCAGTGCTCACAACCGGGACAGGCCTAATTCACCCCTCCACTTT
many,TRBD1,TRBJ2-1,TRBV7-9,CAIATGDNEQFF,TGTGCCATTGCGACAGGGGACAATGAGCAGTTCTTC
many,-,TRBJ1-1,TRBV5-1,CASSSGGGNTEAFF,TGCGCCAGCAGCTCCGGGGGGGGGAACACTGAAGCTTTCTTT
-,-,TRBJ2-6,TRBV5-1,CASSSGVRSGANVLTF,TGCGCCAGCAGTTCGGGGGTTCGCTCTGGGGCCAACGTCCTGACTTTC
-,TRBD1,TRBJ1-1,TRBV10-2,CASNPTGSNTEAFF,TGCGCCAGCAACCCGACAGGGAGCAACACTGAAGCTTTCTTT
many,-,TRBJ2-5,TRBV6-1,CASSAIQETQYF,TGTGCCAGCAGTGCCATTCAAGAGACCCAGTACTTC
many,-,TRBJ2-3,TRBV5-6,CASSLVTAGDTQYF,TGTGCCAGCAGCTTGGTCACCGCGGGCGATACGCAGTATTTT
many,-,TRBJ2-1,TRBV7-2,CASSLARTNYNEQFF,TGTGCCAGCAGCTTAGCAAGGACAAACTACAATGAGCAGTTCTTC
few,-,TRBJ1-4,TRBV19,CASSSGAHSNEKLFF,TGTGCCAGTAGTTCGGGGGCGCATTCTAATGAAAAACTGTTTTTT
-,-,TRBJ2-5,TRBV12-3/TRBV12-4,CASSPKIHQQETQYF,TGTGCCAGCAGTCCCAAGATACATCAGCAAGAGACCCAGTACTTC
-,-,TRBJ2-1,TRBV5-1,CASTIPGPNSYNEQFF,TGCGCCAGCACCATCCCGGGACCCAACTCCTACAATGAGCAGTTCTTC